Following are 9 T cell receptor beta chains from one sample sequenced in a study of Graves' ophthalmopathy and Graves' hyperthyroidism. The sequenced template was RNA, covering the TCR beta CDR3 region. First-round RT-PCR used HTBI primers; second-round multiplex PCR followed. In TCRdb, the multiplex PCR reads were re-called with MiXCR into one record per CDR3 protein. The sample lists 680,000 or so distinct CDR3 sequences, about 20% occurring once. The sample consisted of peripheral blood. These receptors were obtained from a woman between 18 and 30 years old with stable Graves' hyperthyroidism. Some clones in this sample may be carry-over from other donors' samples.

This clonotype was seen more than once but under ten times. This CDR3 is CASSLSRVDEQYF. Here the CDR3 DNA reads TGTGCCAGCAGTTTATCACGGGTTGACGAGCAGTACTTC. The V call is TRBV12-3 or TRBV12-4, the J call TRBJ2-7; D ambiguous. Trimming cost V 2 bases and J 5 bases, with 10 bases left between them. There are 13 residues in the CDR3.

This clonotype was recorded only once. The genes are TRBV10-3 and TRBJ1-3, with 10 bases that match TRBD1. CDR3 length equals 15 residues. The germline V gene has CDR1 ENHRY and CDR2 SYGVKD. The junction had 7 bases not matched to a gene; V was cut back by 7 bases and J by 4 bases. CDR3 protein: CAINPGTGVGNTIYF. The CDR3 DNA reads TGTGCCATCAATCCCGGGACAGGGGTCGGAAACACCATATATTTT.

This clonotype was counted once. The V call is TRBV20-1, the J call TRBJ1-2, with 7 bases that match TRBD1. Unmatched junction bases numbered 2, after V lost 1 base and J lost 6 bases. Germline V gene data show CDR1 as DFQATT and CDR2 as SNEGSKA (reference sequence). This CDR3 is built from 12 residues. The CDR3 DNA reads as TGCAGTGCTAGAGCAGGGGGGGATGGCTACACCTTC. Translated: CSARAGGDGYTF.

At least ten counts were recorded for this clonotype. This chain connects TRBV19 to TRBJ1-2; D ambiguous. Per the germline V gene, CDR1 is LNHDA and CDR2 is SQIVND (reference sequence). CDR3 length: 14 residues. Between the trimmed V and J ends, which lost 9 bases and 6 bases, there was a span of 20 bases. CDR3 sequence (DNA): TGTGCCAGCAAGCCATTCGGGAGCCTCGATGGCTACACCTTC. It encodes CASKPFGSLDGYTF.

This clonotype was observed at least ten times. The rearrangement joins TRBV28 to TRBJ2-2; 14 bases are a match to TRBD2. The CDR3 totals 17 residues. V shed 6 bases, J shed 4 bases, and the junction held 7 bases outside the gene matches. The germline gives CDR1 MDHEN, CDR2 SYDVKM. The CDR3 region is CASSPGTSGSFTGELFF. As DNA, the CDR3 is TGTGCCAGCAGCCCAGGGACTAGCGGGAGTTTCACCGGGGAGCTGTTTTTT.

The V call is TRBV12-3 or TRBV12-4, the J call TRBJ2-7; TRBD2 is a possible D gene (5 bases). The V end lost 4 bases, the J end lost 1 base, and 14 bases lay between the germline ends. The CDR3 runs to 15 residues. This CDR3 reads CASSYGLPSSYEQYF. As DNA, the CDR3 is TGTGCCAGCAGTTACGGACTGCCGTCGTCCTACGAGCAGTACTTC.

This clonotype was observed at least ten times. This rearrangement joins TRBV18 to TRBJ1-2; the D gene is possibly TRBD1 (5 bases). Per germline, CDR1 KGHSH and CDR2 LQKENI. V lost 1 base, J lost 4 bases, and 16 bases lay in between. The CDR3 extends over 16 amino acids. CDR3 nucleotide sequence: TGTGCCAGCTCACCACAAGCACAGGCCTCAAGCTATGGCTACACCTTC. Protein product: CASSPQAQASSYGYTF.

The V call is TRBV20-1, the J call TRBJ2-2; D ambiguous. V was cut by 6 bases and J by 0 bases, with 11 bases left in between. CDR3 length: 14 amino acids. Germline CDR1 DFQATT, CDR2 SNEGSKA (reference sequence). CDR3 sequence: CSAPIASNTGELFF. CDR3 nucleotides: TGCAGTGCCCCAATCGCGTCGAACACCGGGGAGCTGTTTTTT.

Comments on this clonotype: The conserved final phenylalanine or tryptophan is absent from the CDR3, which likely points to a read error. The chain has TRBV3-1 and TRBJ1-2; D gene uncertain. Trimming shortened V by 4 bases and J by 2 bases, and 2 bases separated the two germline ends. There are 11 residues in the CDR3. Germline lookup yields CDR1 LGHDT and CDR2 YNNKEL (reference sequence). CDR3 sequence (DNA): TGTGCCAGCAGCCTAAACTATGGCTACACCCTC. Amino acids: CASSLNYGYTL.